This record concerns one T cell receptor (beta chain) sequence. The data are from a study of blood T cell repertoires in COVID-19. The V end lost 3 bases, the J end lost 1 base, and 12 bases lay between the germline ends. The CDR3 is 15 residues long. The germline CDR1 and CDR2 sequences are SGHTA and FQGNSA. The assay was immunoSEQ multiplex PCR, and TCRdb's table has in-frame clones only and misses some. This table has a few hundred thousand clones, nearly 90% appearing once. The receptor's source is a woman aged 60-70 years with COVID-19, enrolled during active disease. The sequencing sample was made of peripheral blood. The chain joins TRBV7-2 to TRBJ1-2; weak D call: TRBD1 (5 bases). The CDR3 loop reads CASSLTEKRNYGYTF. In DNA, the CDR3 is TGTGCCAGCAGCTTGACAGAGAAACGTAACTATGGCTACACCTTC.